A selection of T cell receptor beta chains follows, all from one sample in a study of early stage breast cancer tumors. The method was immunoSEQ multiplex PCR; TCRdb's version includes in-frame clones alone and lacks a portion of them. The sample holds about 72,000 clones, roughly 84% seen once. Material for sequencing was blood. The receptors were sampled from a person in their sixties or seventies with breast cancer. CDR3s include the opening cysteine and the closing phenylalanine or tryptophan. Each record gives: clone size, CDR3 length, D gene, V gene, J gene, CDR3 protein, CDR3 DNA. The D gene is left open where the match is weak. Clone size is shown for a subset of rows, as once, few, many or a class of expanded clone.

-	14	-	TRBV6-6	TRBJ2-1	CASCQLREANEQFF	TGTGCCAGCTGCCAGTTGAGGGAGGCGAATGAGCAGTTCTTC
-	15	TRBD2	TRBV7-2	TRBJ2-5	CASSRTSGGQETQYF	TGTGCCAGCAGTCGGACTAGCGGGGGACAAGAGACCCAGTACTTC
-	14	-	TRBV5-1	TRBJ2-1	CASSLDRVGNEQFF	TGCGCCAGCAGCTTGGACAGGGTAGGAAATGAGCAGTTCTTC
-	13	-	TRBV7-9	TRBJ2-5	CASTLVPGETQYF	TGTGCCAGCACGCTAGTCCCGGGAGAGACCCAGTACTTC
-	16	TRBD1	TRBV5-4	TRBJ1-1	CASSDNDRGRVGRAFF	TGTGCCAGCAGCGACAACGACAGGGGGCGTGTAGGTCGAGCTTTCTTT
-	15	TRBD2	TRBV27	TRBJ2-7	CASRLAGAGSYEQYF	TGTGCCAGCAGACTAGCGGGAGCTGGGTCCTACGAGCAGTACTTC
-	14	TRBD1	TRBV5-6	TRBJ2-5	CASSPGQPQETQYF	TGTGCCAGCAGCCCGGGACAGCCCCAAGAGACCCAGTACTTC
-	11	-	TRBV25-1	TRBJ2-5	CASSGQETQYF	TGTGCCAGCAGTGGCCAAGAGACCCAGTACTTC
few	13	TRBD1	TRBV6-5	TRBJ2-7	CASISRTGDEQYF	TGTGCCAGCATTTCACGCACAGGGGACGAGCAGTACTTC
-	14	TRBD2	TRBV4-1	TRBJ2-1	CASSQGGSIDEQFF	TGCGCCAGCTCCCAGGGCGGGAGCATCGATGAGCAGTTCTTC
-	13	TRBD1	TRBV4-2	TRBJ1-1	CASSQQGVPEAFF	TGTGCCAGCAGCCAACAGGGGGTCCCTGAAGCTTTCTTT
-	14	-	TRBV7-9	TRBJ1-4	CASSLQGTNEKLFF	TGTGCCAGCAGCTTACAGGGGACTAATGAAAAACTGTTTTTT
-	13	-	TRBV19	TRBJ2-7	CASSKEGPYEQYF	TGTGCCAGTAGTAAGGAGGGGCCCTACGAGCAGTACTTC
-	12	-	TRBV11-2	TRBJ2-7	CATAPVPGEQYF	TGTGCCACCGCTCCAGTTCCAGGCGAGCAGTACTTC
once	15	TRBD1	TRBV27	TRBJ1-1	CASSLDRTGLTEAFF	TGTGCCAGCAGTTTAGACAGGACAGGGCTCACTGAAGCTTTCTTT
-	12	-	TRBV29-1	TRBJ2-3	CSVSGSTDTQYF	TGCAGCGTTTCAGGGTCGACAGATACGCAGTATTTT
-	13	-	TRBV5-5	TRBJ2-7	CASSLDIYYEQYF	TGTGCCAGCAGCCTGGACATATACTACGAGCAGTACTTC
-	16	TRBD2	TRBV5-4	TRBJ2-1	CASRPGTSGNHNEQFF	TGTGCCAGCAGACCTGGGACTAGCGGGAATCACAATGAGCAGTTCTTC
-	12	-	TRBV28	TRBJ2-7	CATLRGGDEQYF	TGTGCCACCCTGAGGGGGGGGGACGAGCAGTACTTC
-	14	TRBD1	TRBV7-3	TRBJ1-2	CASTPGGPNYGYTF	TGTGCCAGCACCCCAGGGGGGCCTAACTATGGCTACACCTTC
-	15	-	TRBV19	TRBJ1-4	CASSPRLAINEKLFF	TGTGCCAGTAGTCCCCGTTTGGCTATTAATGAAAAACTGTTTTTT
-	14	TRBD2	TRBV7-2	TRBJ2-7	CASSLGGRSYEQYF	TGTGCCAGCAGCTTGGGCGGGAGGTCCTACGAGCAGTACTTC
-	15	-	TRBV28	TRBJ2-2	CASRVRPDGTGELFF	TGTGCCAGCAGGGTGCGTCCCGATGGCACCGGGGAGCTGTTTTTT
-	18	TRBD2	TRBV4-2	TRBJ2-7	CASSQEPDGGSPPYEQYF	TGTGCCAGCAGCCAAGAGCCGGACGGGGGGAGTCCCCCCTACGAGCAGTACTTC
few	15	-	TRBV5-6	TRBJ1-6	CASSLVGAPDSPLHF	TGTGCCAGCAGCTTGGTAGGGGCGCCGGATTCACCCCTCCACTTT
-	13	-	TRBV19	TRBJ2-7	CASSMGTSYEQYF	TGTGCCAGTAGTATGGGTACCTCCTACGAGCAGTACTTC
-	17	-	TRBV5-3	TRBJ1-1	CARNRGRGFAVNTEAFF	TGTGCCAGAAATAGGGGGAGGGGATTCGCTGTCAACACTGAAGCTTTCTTT
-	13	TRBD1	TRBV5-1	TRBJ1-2	CASSLDRGYGYTF	TGCGCCAGCAGCCTAGACAGGGGTTATGGCTACACCTTC
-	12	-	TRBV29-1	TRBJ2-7	CSVGQGVYEQYF	TGCAGCGTTGGTCAGGGAGTCTACGAGCAGTACTTC
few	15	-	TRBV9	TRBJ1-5	CASSVGREGNQPQHF	TGTGCCAGCAGCGTAGGACGGGAGGGCAATCAGCCCCAGCATTTT
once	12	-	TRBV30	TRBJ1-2	CALRGGGEDYTF	TGTGCCTTGAGGGGGGGAGGGGAGGACTACACCTTC
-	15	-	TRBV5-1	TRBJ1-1	CASSLAGRAEEEAFF	TGCGCCAGCAGCTTGGCGGGCAGGGCGGAGGAAGAAGCTTTCTTT
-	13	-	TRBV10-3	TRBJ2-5	CAIGAGIEETQYF	TGTGCCATCGGGGCGGGGATTGAAGAGACCCAGTACTTC
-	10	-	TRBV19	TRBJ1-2	CARPQSTRTF	TGTGCCAGACCACAGAGTACTAGGACCTTC
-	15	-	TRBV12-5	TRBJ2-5	CASGNDWTGQETQYF	TGTGCTAGTGGGAACGACTGGACGGGCCAAGAGACCCAGTACTTC
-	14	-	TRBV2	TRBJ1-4	CATLEDIENEKLFF	TGTGCCACCCTTGAGGACATAGAAAATGAAAAACTGTTTTTT
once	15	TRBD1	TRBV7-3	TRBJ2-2	CASSLQGGVTGELFF	TGTGCCAGCAGCTTACAAGGGGGCGTCACCGGGGAGCTGTTTTTT
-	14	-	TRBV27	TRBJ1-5	CASRRESSNQPQHF	TGTGCCAGCAGAAGGGAGTCTAGCAATCAGCCCCAGCATTTT
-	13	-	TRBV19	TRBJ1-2	CASTQPADYGYTF	TGTGCCAGTACCCAACCTGCGGACTATGGCTACACCTTC
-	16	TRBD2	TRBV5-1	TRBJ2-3	CASSLGLAAGTDTQYF	TGCGCCAGCAGCTTAGGGCTAGCGGCGGGGACAGATACGCAGTATTTT